This TCR beta chain was identified during a study of T cell responses to AZD1222 COVID-19 vaccine. As regards this clone: The antigen remains undetermined.

Profiled with immunoSEQ multiplex PCR; TCRdb holds only in-frame clones, not every one. The sample includes 72,000 or so clones, 90% of them seen just once. Study results and caveats: The donor group comprised mostly white British people and more females; the analysis possibly underestimated clonal diversity.

This CDR3 spans 15 amino acids. The germline V and J ends were trimmed by 0 bases and 4 bases, with 10 bases remaining between them. CDR1 and CDR2 from the germline V gene are SGHTA and FQGTGA. This receptor was taken from an adult in good health. Sample: peripheral blood, taken on day 0 of AZD1222 vaccination. The chain couples TRBV7-3 to TRBJ1-5; tentative D call: TRBD1 (6 bases). CDR3 sequence: CASSLTGHGNQPQHF. DNA for the CDR3: TGTGCCAGCAGCTTAACGGGACACGGGAATCAGCCCCAGCATTTT.